The rows below give T cell receptor beta chains drawn from one sample of a study of blood T cell repertoires in COVID-19. Data came from immunoSEQ multiplex PCR; TCRdb stores just in-frame clones and leaves some out. The data show 310,000 or so clones, with about 90% seen just once and approximately 1.5% held by the top ten. Sequencing was performed on PBMCs or T cells enriched from blood (not recorded which). Source of these receptors: a woman between 18 and 29 years old with acute COVID-19. Both conserved end residues are part of each CDR3. The D gene is left open where the match is weak. Expanded clones are given a class, and other clones once, few, many or no size at all.

CDR3 protein: CASSFAGKHTGELFF; CDR3 DNA: TGTGCCAGCAGCTTCGCAGGGAAACACACCGGGGAGCTGTTTTTT; V gene: TRBV7-6; J gene: TRBJ2-2; clone size: few; D gene: NA
CDR3 protein: CASSIQGVRDIQYF; CDR3 DNA: TGTGCCAGTAGTATACAAGGAGTTCGGGACATTCAGTACTTC; V gene: TRBV19; J gene: TRBJ2-4; clone size: NA; D gene: NA
CDR3 protein: CASRGSGAPYNEQFF; CDR3 DNA: TGTGCCAGCAGGGGTAGCGGGGCACCCTACAATGAGCAGTTCTTC; V gene: TRBV2; J gene: TRBJ2-1; clone size: once; D gene: TRBD2
CDR3 protein: CASSLLGRGYNEQFF; CDR3 DNA: TGTGCCAGCAGCTTACTCGGGAGGGGGTACAATGAGCAGTTCTTC; V gene: TRBV7-2; J gene: TRBJ2-1; clone size: NA; D gene: TRBD2
CDR3 protein: CASSSMGTSGSNEQFF; CDR3 DNA: TGTGCCAGCAGCTCAATGGGGACTAGCGGGAGTAATGAGCAGTTCTTC; V gene: TRBV7-3; J gene: TRBJ2-1; clone size: NA; D gene: TRBD2
CDR3 protein: CASSVASGSHEQFF; CDR3 DNA: TGTGCCAGCAGTGTGGCTAGCGGGTCCCATGAGCAGTTCTTC; V gene: TRBV6-4; J gene: TRBJ2-1; clone size: few; D gene: TRBD2
CDR3 protein: CASSPTGAMNTEAFF; CDR3 DNA: TGTGCCAGCAGTCCGACAGGGGCCATGAACACTGAAGCTTTCTTT; V gene: TRBV4-2; J gene: TRBJ1-1; clone size: NA; D gene: TRBD1
CDR3 protein: CASSNGRVNQPQHF; CDR3 DNA: TGTGCCAGCAGCAACGGGAGGGTCAATCAGCCCCAGCATTTT; V gene: TRBV2; J gene: TRBJ1-5; clone size: NA; D gene: NA
CDR3 protein: CASRIGGGAGYTF; CDR3 DNA: TGTGCCTCCCGCATAGGGGGCGGGGCTGGCTACACCTTC; V gene: TRBV7-2; J gene: TRBJ1-2; clone size: NA; D gene: TRBD1
CDR3 protein: CASRMAGQGAYEQYF; CDR3 DNA: TGTGCCAGCAGGATGGCAGGACAGGGGGCCTACGAGCAGTACTTC; V gene: TRBV5-4; J gene: TRBJ2-7; clone size: once; D gene: TRBD1
CDR3 protein: CASSMTGPTGELFF; CDR3 DNA: TGTGCCAGTAGTATGACAGGGCCCACCGGGGAGCTGTTTTTT; V gene: TRBV19; J gene: TRBJ2-2; clone size: NA; D gene: TRBD1
CDR3 protein: CASSQLAGGGTDTQYF; CDR3 DNA: TGTGCCAGCAGCCAGCTAGCGGGAGGGGGCACAGATACGCAGTATTTT; V gene: TRBV11-2; J gene: TRBJ2-3; clone size: NA; D gene: TRBD2
CDR3 protein: CASREQGGSGNTIYF; CDR3 DNA: TGTGCCAGCAGAGAACAGGGAGGGTCTGGAAACACCATATATTTT; V gene: TRBV2; J gene: TRBJ1-3; clone size: NA; D gene: NA
CDR3 protein: CASSFRRVPSVNNEQFF; CDR3 DNA: TGTGCCAGCAGCTTTAGACGGGTTCCTAGCGTTAACAATGAGCAGTTCTTC; V gene: TRBV7-9; J gene: TRBJ2-1; clone size: NA; D gene: NA
CDR3 protein: CASSQQGASNYGYTF; CDR3 DNA: TGCGCCAGCAGCCAACAGGGGGCGAGTAACTATGGCTACACCTTC; V gene: TRBV5-1; J gene: TRBJ1-2; clone size: NA; D gene: TRBD1
CDR3 protein: CASSSGYNSPLHF; CDR3 DNA: TGTGCCAGTAGTTCCGGCTATAATTCACCCCTCCACTTT; V gene: TRBV19; J gene: TRBJ1-6; clone size: NA; D gene: NA
CDR3 protein: CASRASGTDTQYF; CDR3 DNA: TGTGCCAGCAGGGCTAGCGGCACAGATACGCAGTATTTT; V gene: TRBV7-2; J gene: TRBJ2-3; clone size: few; D gene: NA
CDR3 protein: CASSFPGLDIQYF; CDR3 DNA: TGTGCCAGCAGCTTTCCAGGGCTGGACATTCAGTACTTC; V gene: TRBV7-9; J gene: TRBJ2-4; clone size: NA; D gene: NA
CDR3 protein: CASSPRTTNTGELFF; CDR3 DNA: TGTGCCAGCTCACCTAGGACAACGAACACCGGGGAGCTGTTTTTT; V gene: TRBV18; J gene: TRBJ2-2; clone size: NA; D gene: NA
CDR3 protein: CASSLYGGPSYEQYF; CDR3 DNA: TGTGCCAGCAGCCTTTACGGAGGCCCGTCCTACGAGCAGTACTTC; V gene: TRBV28; J gene: TRBJ2-7; clone size: NA; D gene: NA
CDR3 protein: CASSSRQGSYEQYF; CDR3 DNA: TGTGCCAGCAGTTCCCGACAGGGGTCCTACGAGCAGTACTTC; V gene: TRBV27; J gene: TRBJ2-7; clone size: once; D gene: TRBD1
CDR3 protein: CASSGRDRDTEAFF; CDR3 DNA: TGTGCCAGCAGTGGCCGGGACAGGGACACTGAAGCTTTCTTT; V gene: TRBV3-1/TRBV3-2; J gene: TRBJ1-1; clone size: NA; D gene: TRBD1
CDR3 protein: CASRDRGDTEAFF; CDR3 DNA: TGCGCCAGCAGGGACAGGGGGGACACTGAAGCTTTCTTT; V gene: TRBV5-1; J gene: TRBJ1-1; clone size: NA; D gene: TRBD1
CDR3 protein: CASSPRGQGDREKLFF; CDR3 DNA: TGTGCCAGCAGCCCACGTGGACAGGGTGATCGTGAAAAACTGTTTTTT; V gene: TRBV13; J gene: TRBJ1-4; clone size: NA; D gene: TRBD1
CDR3 protein: CASSVRRATGGVYEQYF; CDR3 DNA: TGTGCCAGCAGTGTGCGGAGGGCGACAGGGGGGGTCTACGAGCAGTACTTC; V gene: TRBV6-1; J gene: TRBJ2-7; clone size: NA; D gene: TRBD1
CDR3 protein: CASSQDSGVLSYEQYF; CDR3 DNA: TGTGCCAGCAGCCAAGATAGCGGCGTCCTCTCCTACGAGCAGTACTTC; V gene: TRBV14; J gene: TRBJ2-7; clone size: NA; D gene: NA
CDR3 protein: CASSQDSPAGGHEQYF; CDR3 DNA: TGCGCCAGCAGCCAAGATTCCCCAGCGGGAGGCCACGAGCAGTACTTC; V gene: TRBV4-1; J gene: TRBJ2-7; clone size: NA; D gene: TRBD2
CDR3 protein: CASSSPDRVNTEAFF; CDR3 DNA: TGTGCCAGCAGCTCACCGGACAGGGTGAACACTGAAGCTTTCTTT; V gene: TRBV7-8; J gene: TRBJ1-1; clone size: NA; D gene: TRBD1
CDR3 protein: CSVEADRALGNTIYF; CDR3 DNA: TGCAGCGTTGAGGCGGACAGGGCTCTGGGAAACACCATATATTTT; V gene: TRBV29-1; J gene: TRBJ1-3; clone size: NA; D gene: TRBD1
CDR3 protein: CASSIEREAYNEQFF; CDR3 DNA: TGTGCCAGTAGTATAGAACGGGAGGCCTACAATGAGCAGTTCTTC; V gene: TRBV19; J gene: TRBJ2-1; clone size: NA; D gene: TRBD2
CDR3 protein: CASAYSSTYEQYF; CDR3 DNA: TGCGCCAGCGCGTACTCATCGACCTACGAGCAGTACTTC; V gene: TRBV5-1; J gene: TRBJ2-7; clone size: once; D gene: NA
CDR3 protein: CASRPQQGIGYGYTF; CDR3 DNA: TGTGCCAGCAGGCCCCAACAGGGGATTGGCTATGGCTACACCTTC; V gene: TRBV6-5; J gene: TRBJ1-2; clone size: NA; D gene: TRBD1
CDR3 protein: CASTSDSVNTEAFF; CDR3 DNA: TGTGCCAGCACCTCGGACTCTGTGAACACTGAAGCTTTCTTT; V gene: TRBV7-9; J gene: TRBJ1-1; clone size: NA; D gene: NA
CDR3 protein: CASSRRTDSGNTIYF; CDR3 DNA: TGTGCCAGCAGCCGTAGGACAGACTCTGGAAACACCATATATTTT; V gene: TRBV6-5; J gene: TRBJ1-3; clone size: NA; D gene: NA
CDR3 protein: CASSPGASAIYEQYF; CDR3 DNA: TGCGCCAGCAGCCCCGGGGCTAGCGCAATCTACGAGCAGTACTTC; V gene: TRBV5-1; J gene: TRBJ2-7; clone size: NA; D gene: NA
CDR3 protein: CASSPPGTSGNTIYF; CDR3 DNA: TGTGCCAGCAGCCCCCCCGGGACATCTGGAAACACCATATATTTT; V gene: TRBV28; J gene: TRBJ1-3; clone size: once; D gene: NA
CDR3 protein: CASSLGGQGGEKLFF; CDR3 DNA: TGCGCCAGCAGCTTGGGGGGACAGGGTGGAGAAAAACTGTTTTTT; V gene: TRBV5-1; J gene: TRBJ1-4; clone size: NA; D gene: TRBD1
CDR3 protein: CASSYIGGQETQYF; CDR3 DNA: TGTGCCAGCAGTTACATAGGGGGCCAAGAGACCCAGTACTTC; V gene: TRBV27; J gene: TRBJ2-5; clone size: NA; D gene: NA
CDR3 protein: CASSLTGTGGHTDTQYF; CDR3 DNA: TGTGCCAGCAGCCTCACCGGGACAGGGGGCCACACAGATACGCAGTATTTT; V gene: TRBV11-2; J gene: TRBJ2-3; clone size: NA; D gene: TRBD1
CDR3 protein: CASSDSGGYTGELFF; CDR3 DNA: TGTGCCAGCAGTGATTCAGGGGGGTACACCGGGGAGCTGTTTTTT; V gene: TRBV2; J gene: TRBJ2-2; clone size: NA; D gene: NA
CDR3 protein: CASSPGTGRQAFF; CDR3 DNA: TGTGCCAGCAGTCCCGGGACAGGTCGACAAGCTTTCTTT; V gene: TRBV27; J gene: TRBJ1-1; clone size: NA; D gene: TRBD1
CDR3 protein: CASSFNYFYNEQFF; CDR3 DNA: TGTGCCAGCAGTTTTAACTACTTCTACAATGAGCAGTTCTTC; V gene: TRBV28; J gene: TRBJ2-1; clone size: NA; D gene: NA
CDR3 protein: CASSLVRQGHYGYTF; CDR3 DNA: TGTGCCAGCAGCTTGGTGAGACAGGGTCACTATGGCTACACCTTC; V gene: TRBV5-6; J gene: TRBJ1-2; clone size: NA; D gene: TRBD1
CDR3 protein: CASSLTEYGYTF; CDR3 DNA: TGTGCCAGCAGTTTGACAGAGTATGGCTACACCTTC; V gene: TRBV12-3/TRBV12-4; J gene: TRBJ1-2; clone size: NA; D gene: NA
CDR3 protein: CASSEGYSNQPQHF; CDR3 DNA: TGTGCCAGCAGTGAAGGCTATAGCAATCAGCCCCAGCATTTT; V gene: TRBV6-1; J gene: TRBJ1-5; clone size: once; D gene: NA
CDR3 protein: CASSWGDPGLAYIQYF; CDR3 DNA: TGTGCCAGCAGTTGGGGGGACCCGGGACTAGCATACATTCAGTACTTC; V gene: TRBV27; J gene: TRBJ2-4; clone size: NA; D gene: TRBD2
CDR3 protein: CASSYSYGIDQPQHF; CDR3 DNA: TGTGCCAGCAGTTACAGCTACGGGATAGATCAGCCCCAGCATTTT; V gene: TRBV6-5; J gene: TRBJ1-5; clone size: once; D gene: NA
CDR3 protein: CASSAGRRSEKLFF; CDR3 DNA: TGTGCCAGTAGTGCGGGACGGCGCAGTGAAAAACTGTTTTTT; V gene: TRBV19; J gene: TRBJ1-4; clone size: NA; D gene: NA
CDR3 protein: CASSYRLAEYTGELFF; CDR3 DNA: TGTGCCAGCAGCTACAGACTAGCGGAATACACCGGGGAGCTGTTTTTT; V gene: TRBV6-4; J gene: TRBJ2-2; clone size: NA; D gene: TRBD2
CDR3 protein: CASSPRGGDEKLFF; CDR3 DNA: TGTGCCAGCAGCCCCCGGGGGGGAGACGAAAAACTGTTTTTT; V gene: TRBV9; J gene: TRBJ1-4; clone size: NA; D gene: NA